This is a list of T cell receptor beta chains from one sample in a study of T cells in Graves' hyperthyroidism and ophthalmopathy. TCRdb recomputed calls from the multiplex PCR reads with MiXCR, one row per CDR3 protein. The repertoire holds around 760,000 distinct CDR3 sequences, approximately 36% seen once, with roughly 31% in the top ten. Material for sequencing was blood. The receptors were gathered from a woman aged 40 to 55 with Graves' hyperthyroidism. CDR3s leave out the opening cysteine and the closing phenylalanine or tryptophan. Each record gives: V gene, J gene, CDR3 protein.

V: TRBV7-9
J: TRBJ1-2
CDR3: ASSQEAGDYGYT

V: TRBV4-1
J: TRBJ1-2
CDR3: ASSQGRGGVLGYT

V: TRBV2
J: TRBJ1-4
CDR3: ASKTGTDAEKLF

V: TRBV6-4
J: TRBJ2-2
CDR3: ASRSDRLGTGELF

V: TRBV7-2
J: TRBJ1-5
CDR3: ASSPSGEETQH

V: TRBV2
J: TRBJ1-5
CDR3: ASRRGRDDNQPQH

V: TRBV4-1
J: TRBJ1-5
CDR3: ASSGAADQPQH

V: TRBV7-9
J: TRBJ1-4
CDR3: ASSPNGVEKLF

V: TRBV2
J: TRBJ1-5
CDR3: ASRGTGFNQPQH

V: TRBV7-9
J: TRBJ1-5
CDR3: ASSLGTGRGQGSNQPQH

V: TRBV27
J: TRBJ2-7
CDR3: ASSLLGGLEY

V: TRBV7-9
J: TRBJ1-5
CDR3: ASSPTGEPQH

V: TRBV20-1
J: TRBJ1-6
CDR3: SARQTRSSNSPLH

V: TRBV9
J: TRBJ2-7
CDR3: ASSGTGGDEQY